Listed below are T cell receptor beta chains from one sample, sequenced in a study of post-analysis software for immune sequencing data. MiXCR was run by TCRdb on the PCR reads, yielding one entry per CDR3 protein. This sample has hundreds of thousands of distinct CDR3 sequences, with around 60% found just once. The specimen was blood. The origin of the receptors is a girl aged 2 to 9 with multiple sclerosis. CDR3s leave out the opening cysteine and the closing phenylalanine or tryptophan. Each record gives: CDR3 protein, V gene, J gene.

SARGSGDYNEQF	TRBV20-1	TRBJ2-1
ASSLAAPTDTQY	TRBV7-2	TRBJ2-3
ASKVGYRDTGELF	TRBV6-2/TRBV6-3	TRBJ2-2
ASSPGTGTYNEQF	TRBV18	TRBJ2-1
SARTGVSSSETQY	TRBV20-1	TRBJ2-5
ASSQDWGPSYNEQF	TRBV4-1	TRBJ2-1
ASSYGAEQY	TRBV6-2/TRBV6-3	TRBJ2-7
ASRRGLTLTDTQY	TRBV5-1	TRBJ2-3
ASSLWWIAGANTGELF	TRBV11-2	TRBJ2-2
ADSPGQPYNEQF	TRBV30	TRBJ2-1
ASSLQLLAEGNTEAF	TRBV4-3	TRBJ1-1
ASSLWGQGAGANVLT	TRBV7-2	TRBJ2-6
ASSYPTGRTDTQY	TRBV6-2/TRBV6-3	TRBJ2-3
ASSYVGQQEAF	TRBV12-3/TRBV12-4	TRBJ1-1
ASREAGGLVGDDEQF	TRBV12-3/TRBV12-4	TRBJ2-1
ASTPTGGGNYGYT	TRBV5-4	TRBJ1-2
ASSQDSGATYNEQF	TRBV14	TRBJ2-1
SARSGLSGRFTDTQY	TRBV20-1	TRBJ2-3
ASSYYQETSYGYT	TRBV13	TRBJ1-2
ASSLVPGSTDTQY	TRBV7-9	TRBJ2-3
ASSQGSLTSGGIYNEQF	TRBV4-3	TRBJ2-1
ASSRGQKSTDTQY	TRBV4-3	TRBJ2-3
ASMDDGRDGGYGYT	TRBV5-1	TRBJ1-2
ASSRAPGQGRGDSPLH	TRBV19	TRBJ1-6
ASSLQQPQH	TRBV11-2	TRBJ1-5
SARLAGAKGGATQY	TRBV20-1	TRBJ2-3
SATGLVKRETQY	TRBV20-1	TRBJ2-5
ASSRDRASDTQY	TRBV7-9	TRBJ2-3
ASSQGLADYNEQF	TRBV4-1	TRBJ2-1
SGSGRAIDTQY	TRBV29-1	TRBJ2-3
ASSAVRTGPQETQY	TRBV6-6	TRBJ2-5
AISPGQGVPEAF	TRBV10-3	TRBJ1-1
ASSLDGGTGSQPQH	TRBV7-2	TRBJ1-5
ASSLRGQGAEKGYT	TRBV7-2	TRBJ1-2
ASSLVRGSAEQF	TRBV5-1	TRBJ2-1
ASGRDREGTEAF	TRBV6-6	TRBJ1-1
AISGPLSTDTQY	TRBV10-3	TRBJ2-3
ASKERSSSYNEQF	TRBV2	TRBJ2-1
ASSLGDGAYEQY	TRBV5-1	NA
ASSDRDRVDRQETQY	TRBV12-3/TRBV12-4	TRBJ2-5
ASSSIQGEQY	TRBV4-1	TRBJ2-7
SAIRDTDNEQF	TRBV20-1	TRBJ2-1
ASSGGTGGNTGELF	TRBV4-2	TRBJ2-2
ASSLGGTRNEQY	TRBV9	TRBJ2-7
ASSQDHSETQY	TRBV4-2	NA
ASSSYRGGRRADTQY	TRBV12-3/TRBV12-4	TRBJ2-3
ASSPRGQVQDGYT	TRBV7-2	TRBJ1-2
ASSPTSGLYGYT	TRBV6-6	TRBJ1-2
ASSVPTGSPTEAF	TRBV7-9	TRBJ1-1
ASSYWAGPAYEQY	TRBV6-5	TRBJ2-7
ASSLVGDSGANVLT	TRBV6-5	TRBJ2-6
ASTGQALGTQY	TRBV25-1	NA
SARVPGSGRFYEQY	TRBV20-1	TRBJ2-7
ASSLEGRHNYGYT	TRBV7-9	TRBJ1-2
ASLAGTVSSGANVLT	TRBV12-3/TRBV12-4	TRBJ2-6
SVRPSLTANTEAF	TRBV29-1	TRBJ1-1